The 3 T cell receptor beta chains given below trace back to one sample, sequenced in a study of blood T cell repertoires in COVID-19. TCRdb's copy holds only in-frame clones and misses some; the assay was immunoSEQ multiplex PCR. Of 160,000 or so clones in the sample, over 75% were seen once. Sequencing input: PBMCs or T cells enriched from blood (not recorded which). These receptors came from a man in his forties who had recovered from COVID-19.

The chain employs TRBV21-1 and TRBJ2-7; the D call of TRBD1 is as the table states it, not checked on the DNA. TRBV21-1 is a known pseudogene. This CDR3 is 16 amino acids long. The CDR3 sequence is CASSKELNRPCYEQYV. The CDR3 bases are TGTGCCAGCAGCAAAGAGTTGAACAGACCCTGCTACGAGCAGTACGTC.

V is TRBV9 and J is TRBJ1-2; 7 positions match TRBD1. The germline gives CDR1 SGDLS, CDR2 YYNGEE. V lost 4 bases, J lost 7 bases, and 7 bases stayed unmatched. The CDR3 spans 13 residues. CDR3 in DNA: TGTGCCAGCAGCTTGGAGGGGGCGGGTGGCTACACCTTC. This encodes CASSLEGAGGYTF.

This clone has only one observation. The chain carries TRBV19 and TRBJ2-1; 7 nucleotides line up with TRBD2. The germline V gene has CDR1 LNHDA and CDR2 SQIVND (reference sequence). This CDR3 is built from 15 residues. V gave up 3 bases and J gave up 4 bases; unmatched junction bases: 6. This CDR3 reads CASSIREGPYNEQFF. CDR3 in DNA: TGTGCCAGTAGTATTAGGGAGGGGCCTTACAATGAGCAGTTCTTC.